The 7 T cell receptor beta chains below all came from one sample that was sequenced in a study of CD8+CD57+ T cells in acquired aplastic anemia. Profiling of TCR beta VDJ combinations and CDR3 sequences used genomic DNA as template. From the reads, TCRdb called clonotypes with MiXCR, one entry per CDR3 protein. The table includes over 150,000 distinct CDR3 sequences, 71% detected once. Those patients picked for sequencing had displayed CD8+CD57+ cell expansion on flow cytometry. Sequenced material: sorted CD4+, CD8+, or CD8+CD57+ T cells (not recorded which) from PBMCs. The receptors were sampled from a human donor with aplastic anemia.

The V gene is TRBV7-3, the J gene TRBJ2-3; 15 positions match TRBD2. The germline gives CDR1 SGHTA, CDR2 FQGTGA. This CDR3 comprises 17 residues. Trimming cost V 5 bases and J 4 bases; bases outside gene matches: 7. The CDR3 sequence is CASSTGTSGGTADTQYF. The CDR3 nucleotides are TGTGCCAGCAGCACGGGGACTAGCGGGGGGACCGCAGATACGCAGTATTTT.

The chain recombines TRBV2 with TRBJ2-1, with 14 nucleotides matching TRBD2. CDR3 length: 19 amino acids. The ends lost 3 bases at V and 4 bases at J; junction bases unmatched: 11. Germline loops: CDR1 SNHLY, CDR2 FYNNEI. CDR3: CASSETSGGEENWYNEQFF. CDR3 nucleotides: TGTGCCAGCAGTGAGACTAGCGGGGGGGAGGAGAACTGGTACAATGAGCAGTTCTTC.

This chain links TRBV7-3 with TRBJ2-7; TRBD1 or TRBD2 may be the D gene (6 bases each). Deletions cut 1 base from V and 0 bases from J, with 16 bases between. The CDR3 has 17 residues. From germline, CDR1 is SGHTA and CDR2 FQGTGA. The CDR3: CASSLRGRDTGSYEQYF. The DNA for the CDR3 is TGTGCCAGCAGCTTAAGGGGGCGGGACACTGGCTCCTACGAGCAGTACTTC.

V is TRBV24-1 and J is TRBJ1-2; D call uncertain. The germline gives CDR1 KGHDR, CDR2 SFDVKD. CDR3 size: 14 residues. V lost 5 bases and J 2 bases, leaving 11 bases between the germline ends. The CDR3 nucleotides are TGTGCCACCAGTGCCTCAGGCGGCAACTATGGCTACACCTTC. This encodes CATSASGGNYGYTF.

The V call is TRBV29-1, the J call TRBJ2-7; 7 positions agree with TRBD2. This CDR3 has 12 residues. The junction had 3 bases not matched to a gene; V was cut back by 4 bases and J by 3 bases. Germline CDR1 is SQVTM and CDR2 is ANQGSEA. The CDR3 nucleotides are TGCAGCGTTGGATCGGGAGGCTACGAGCAGTACTTC. Protein: CSVGSGGYEQYF.

On this clonotype: Sequence at one end of the junction differs from germline and may be a read error. This rearrangement joins TRBV29-1 to TRBJ1-2, with unresolved D. CDR3 length equals 12 residues. The germline V gene encodes CDR1 SQVTM and CDR2 ANQGSEA. The CDR3 DNA reads as TGCAGCGTCAACGGGCCCAGCATAGGCTACGCCTTC. Protein: CSVNGPSIGYAF. Supplemented by reference TRBV29-1 and TRBJ1-2, the full variable domain reads SAVISQKPSRDICQRGTSLTIQCQVDSQVTMMFWYRQQPGQSLTLIATANQGSEATYESGFVIDKFPISRPNLTFSTLTVSNMSPEDSSIYLCSVNGPSIGYAFGSGTRLTVV.

This clonotype came up once. This rearrangement joins TRBV7-9 to TRBJ1-1, with D uncertain. The V gene's germline CDR1 is SEHNR and CDR2 FQNEAQ (reference sequence). V was cut by 2 bases and J by 1 base, with 8 bases left in between. CDR3 length equals 14 residues. This CDR3 reads CASSLPRTNTEAFF. The CDR3 DNA follows: TGTGCCAGCAGCTTACCCCGGACGAACACTGAAGCTTTCTTT. Combining the CDR3 with reference TRBV7-9 and TRBJ1-1 gives the whole variable domain DTGVSQNPRHKITKRGQNVTFRCDPISEHNRLYWYRQTLGQGPEFLTYFQNEAQLEKSRLLSDRFSAERPKGSFSTLEIQRTEQGDSAMYLCASSLPRTNTEAFFGQGTRLTVV.